A single sample is the source of the 31 T cell receptor beta chains below, sequenced in a study of blood T cell repertoires in COVID-19. Generated by immunoSEQ multiplex PCR, the TCRdb table keeps only in-frame clones and is missing some. The sample contains around 250,000 clones, 86% of which appear only once. Sample: peripheral blood. These receptors were obtained from a woman of 80 years or more with COVID-19, enrolled during active disease.

The chain combines TRBV9 with TRBJ2-1; D may be TRBD2 (6 bases). CDR1 is SGDLS and CDR2 is YYNGEE in the germline V gene. Trimming took off 0 bases at V and 10 bases at J, with 11 bases between the two ends. CDR3 length: 13 residues. CDR3 residues: CASSVGLVGEQFF. CDR3 nucleotides: TGTGCCAGCAGCGTAGGACTAGTTGGGGAGCAGTTCTTC.

V is TRBV2 and J is TRBJ1-2; D remains unclear. The germline CDR1 and CDR2 sequences are SNHLY and FYNNEI. V was trimmed by 6 bases and J by 4 bases, leaving 15 bases between them. The length of the CDR3 is 14 residues. The CDR3 loop is CASRYEVAAYGYTF. CDR3 coding DNA: TGTGCCAGCAGATATGAAGTGGCGGCCTATGGCTACACCTTC.

The rearrangement uses TRBV30 and TRBJ2-7; D is perhaps TRBD2 (6 bases). The CDR3 is made up of 15 amino acids. V was pared by 5 bases and J by 6 bases, with 23 bases between. Per germline, CDR1 GTSNPN and CDR2 SVGIG (reference sequence). The CDR3 loop reads CAWHETRPSLFEQYV. CDR3 nucleotides: TGTGCCTGGCACGAGACTAGACCTTCCTTGTTCGAGCAGTACGTC.

This clone was seen a single time. CDR3 sequence: CASSGGEQGPAPYEQYV. CDR3 in DNA: TGTGCCAGCAGCGGGGGTGAACAGGGTCCCGCTCCATACGAGCAGTACGTC. This chain links TRBV21-1 with TRBJ2-7; the table's D call of TRBD1 was not tested on the DNA. TRBV21-1 is classified as a pseudogene. This CDR3 comprises 17 residues.

The chain uses TRBV5-1 and TRBJ1-3, with D tentatively TRBD1 (5 bases). Trimming removed 0 bases at V and 2 bases at J, with 18 bases between. The CDR3 is made up of 18 amino acids. CDR1 is SGHRS and CDR2 is YFSETQ in the germline V gene. This CDR3 is CASSLALARDSPGNTIYF. CDR3 DNA: TGCGCCAGCAGCTTGGCCTTGGCCAGGGACTCGCCTGGAAACACCATATATTTT.

In its sample, this clone was seen a few times. This chain links TRBV5-6 with TRBJ1-2; D unclear. This CDR3 is 15 amino acids long. V gave up 4 bases and J gave up 2 bases, with 15 bases separating them. The germline V gene encodes CDR1 SGHDT and CDR2 YYEEEE. The CDR3 nucleotides read TGTGCCAGCAGCCTCCCCATCGGAGAGAACTATGGCTACACCTTC. Amino acids: CASSLPIGENYGYTF.

This clone was seen once. The V call is TRBV18, the J call TRBJ2-2, with 8 bases identical to TRBD1. This CDR3 region has 14 residues. V dropped 5 bases and J dropped 5; count of bases not matched to a gene: 4. CDR1 and CDR2 (germline): KGHSH, LQKENI. The CDR3 bases are TGTGCCAGCTCATCGCAGGGGGCGACCGGGGAGCTGTTTTTT. Translated: CASSSQGATGELFF.

The gene calls are TRBV6-5 and TRBJ1-2; tentatively, D is TRBD1 (6 bases). V lost 6 bases and J lost 3, with 11 bases in between. This CDR3 has 13 residues. Looked up from germline, CDR1 is MNHEY and CDR2 is SVGAGI. DNA of the CDR3: TGTGCCAGCAGAAACAGGGATCACTATGGCTACACCTTC. This encodes CASRNRDHYGYTF.

The rearrangement links TRBV3-1 (or the pseudogene TRBV3-2) to TRBJ1-2, with D possibly TRBD1 on 6 matching bases. CDR3 length: 15 amino acids. The V gene's germline CDR1 is LGHDT and CDR2 YNNKEL (reference sequence). Trimming stripped 1 base from V and 4 bases from J, with 13 bases between. CDR3 in amino acids: CASSQVGQTIYGYTF. CDR3 nucleotides: TGTGCCAGCAGCCAAGTTGGACAGACTATCTATGGCTACACCTTC.

Only a few counts were recorded for this clone. This rearrangement joins TRBV9 to TRBJ1-2, with 8 nucleotides matching TRBD1. Germline loops: CDR1 SGDLS, CDR2 YYNGEE. V trimming: 0 bases; J trimming: 4 bases; junction bases outside the gene matches: 5. CDR3 size: 15 residues. The CDR3 nucleotides read TGTGCCAGCAGCGTAGCGGCAGGGGGCATCTATGGCTACACCTTC. It encodes CASSVAAGGIYGYTF.

This clone was counted once. This chain connects TRBV5-6 to TRBJ1-1, with D hard to call. CDR3 length: 13 amino acids. V dropped 4 bases and J dropped 1 base, with 8 bases sitting between them. CDR1 and CDR2 (germline): SGHDT, YYEEEE. The CDR3, as DNA: TGTGCCAGCAGCATGGCTCGGAACACTGAAGCTTTCTTT. It yields the protein CASSMARNTEAFF. The whole variable domain, remainder taken from reference TRBV5-6 and TRBJ1-1, is DAGVTQSPTHLIKTRGQQVTLRCSPKSGHDTVSWYQQALGQGPQFIFQYYEEEERQRGNFPDRFSGHQFPNYSSELNVNALLLGDSALYLCASSMARNTEAFFGQGTRLTVV.

V and J are TRBV28 and TRBJ2-3; D is perhaps TRBD2 (5 bases). V lost 5 bases and J 2 bases, leaving 17 bases between the germline ends. CDR1 MDHEN and CDR2 SYDVKM come from the germline V gene. The CDR3 has 16 residues. The CDR3 sequence is CASSKSEGRNTDTQYF. CDR3 DNA sequence: TGTGCCAGCAGTAAAAGCGAGGGTAGAAACACAGATACGCAGTATTTT. Supplemented by reference TRBV28 and TRBJ2-3, the full variable domain reads DVKVTQSSRYLVKRTGEKVFLECVQDMDHENMFWYRQDPGLGLRLIYFSYDVKMKEKGDIPEGYSVSREKKERFSLILESASTNQTSMYLCASSKSEGRNTDTQYFGPGTRLTVL.

V is TRBV5-6 and J is TRBJ2-1, with a tentative D call TRBD1 (5 bases). Per germline, CDR1 SGHDT and CDR2 YYEEEE. The ends were cut back, 4 bases at V and 4 bases at J, with 15 bases in the middle. CDR3 length: 15 amino acids. CDR3 amino acids: CASSGELTVYNEQFF. The CDR3 DNA is TGTGCCAGCAGCGGTGAACTGACAGTGTACAATGAGCAGTTCTTC.

This chain connects TRBV5-6 to TRBJ2-7; D is possibly TRBD1 (5 bases). The CDR3 has 17 amino acids. Trimming cost V 1 base and J 3 bases, with 20 bases left between them. Germline V lookup: CDR1 SGHDT, CDR2 YYEEEE. CDR3 DNA: TGTGCCAGCAGCTTGAACCGCCGCAGGGAAGGTAGCTACGAGCAGTACTTC. It translates to CASSLNRRREGSYEQYF.

In this sample, this clone turned up once. This chain connects TRBV6-5 to TRBJ1-3, with D unresolved. The CDR3 spans 13 residues. V was trimmed by 6 bases and J by 1 base, leaving 7 bases between them. Germline V lookup: CDR1 MNHEY, CDR2 SVGAGI. The CDR3, as DNA: TGTGCCAGCAGCCAGAGGTCTGGAAACACCATATATTTT. Translated: CASSQRSGNTIYF.

The chain couples TRBV10-2 to TRBJ1-2; 10 nucleotides align to TRBD1. J was trimmed by 5 bases and V by 4 bases; bases with no gene match: 7. Germline lookup yields CDR1 WSHSY and CDR2 SAAADI. The CDR3 contains 15 residues. The CDR3 is CASSVGQGRRYGYTF. Here the CDR3 DNA reads TGCGCCAGCAGTGTGGGACAGGGGCGCAGATATGGCTACACCTTC.

This chain joins TRBV28 and TRBJ1-5; 8 nucleotides align to TRBD1. Germline lookup yields CDR1 MDHEN and CDR2 SYDVKM. CDR3 length equals 14 residues. After removal of 1 base from V and 5 bases from J, the junction contained 1 base not matched to a gene. As DNA, the CDR3 is TGTGCCAGCAGTTTATTGACAGGGGATCAGCCCCAGCATTTT. Protein sequence: CASSLLTGDQPQHF.

CDR3 amino acids: CASSLRRDGADTQYF. The CDR3 region has the DNA TGTGCCAGCAGCTTACGGAGGGATGGGGCAGATACGCAGTATTTT. The rearrangement uses TRBV7-2 and TRBJ2-3, with D possibly being TRBD2 (6 bases). Germline V gene data show CDR1 as SGHTA and CDR2 as FQGNSA. The CDR3 is 15 residues long. Trimming pared 2 bases from V and 4 bases from J, leaving 13 bases between.

This clone was observed a single time. V gene TRBV4-2 combines with J gene TRBJ2-3; D call uncertain. Germline V gene data show CDR1 as LGHNA and CDR2 as YNFKEQ. V was cut by 2 bases and J by 4 bases, with 13 bases left in between. This CDR3 comprises 15 residues. DNA for the CDR3: TGTGCCAGCAGCCAAACCGCCTATGAAGCAGATACGCAGTATTTT. It translates to CASSQTAYEADTQYF.

The rearrangement uses TRBV4-3 and TRBJ2-1; 12 bases align to TRBD2. The trim removed 4 bases at V and 4 bases at J, leaving 5 bases unmatched. This CDR3 region has 16 residues. Germline CDR1 and CDR2: LGHNA and YSLEER. The CDR3 region is CASSRASGGDYNEQFF. CDR3 sequence (DNA): TGCGCCAGCAGCCGCGCTAGCGGGGGGGATTACAATGAGCAGTTCTTC.

The chain employs TRBV28 and TRBJ1-5; no clear D gene. In germline, CDR1 is MDHEN, CDR2 SYDVKM. V lost 1 base to trimming and J lost 0 bases, with 10 bases between them. The CDR3 is 16 residues long. The CDR3 region is CASSLLNTFSNQPQHF. In DNA form, the CDR3 reads TGTGCCAGCAGTTTATTGAACACCTTTAGCAATCAGCCCCAGCATTTT.

This sequence joins TRBV5-4 and TRBJ2-1, with 9 nucleotides matching TRBD2. The junction had 2 bases not matched to a gene; V was cut back by 5 bases and J by 5 bases. This CDR3 is built from 13 residues. The germline V gene has CDR1 SGHNT and CDR2 YYREEE (reference sequence). The CDR3, as DNA: TGTGCCAGCAGGAGCGGGGGGAACAATGAGCAGTTCTTC. Protein: CASRSGGNNEQFF. Complete variable domain (other parts from reference TRBV5-4 and TRBJ2-1): ETGVTQSPTHLIKTRGQQVTLRCSSQSGHNTVSWYQQALGQGPQFIFQYYREEENGRGNFPPRFSGLQFPNYSSELNVNALELDDSALYLCASRSGGNNEQFFGPGTRLTVL.

The chain recombines TRBV20-1 with TRBJ1-2; 7 bases are a match to TRBD1. Trimming at V came to 4 bases and at J to 11 bases, leaving 4 bases not matched to a gene. The germline gives CDR1 DFQATT, CDR2 SNEGSKA (reference sequence). The CDR3 is 10 residues long. CDR3 sequence (DNA): TGCAGTGCTACAGACAGGGTTTACACCTTC. This codes for CSATDRVYTF.

The rearrangement links TRBV19 to TRBJ2-7; 8 bases line up with TRBD1. CDR3 length: 17 amino acids. Germline CDR1 LNHDA, CDR2 SQIVND (reference sequence). With V trimmed by 5 bases and J by 3 bases, 15 bases remained unmatched. CDR3 in amino acids: CASSFRSRTGTIYEQYF. Written as DNA, the CDR3 is TGTGCCAGTAGTTTCCGCTCCCGGACAGGGACAATCTACGAGCAGTACTTC.

The rearrangement uses TRBV9 and TRBJ1-1, with a weak D call TRBD1 (6 bases). CDR1 and CDR2 from the germline V gene are SGDLS and YYNGEE. CDR3 length: 14 residues. V was shortened by 4 bases and J by 7 bases, with 17 bases between the two germline ends. CDR3 bases: TGTGCCAGCAGCTTTCTTCAGGGGAACGGTGAAGCTTTCTTT. It specifies CASSFLQGNGEAFF. The whole variable domain, remainder taken from reference TRBV9 and TRBJ1-1, is DSGVTQTPKHLITATGQRVTLRCSPRSGDLSVYWYQQSLDQGLQFLIQYYNGEERAKGNILERFSAQQFPDLHSELNLSSLELGDSALYFCASSFLQGNGEAFFGQGTRLTVV.

This chain uses TRBV9 with TRBJ1-3; the D gene is possibly TRBD1 (6 bases). The germline V gene encodes CDR1 SGDLS and CDR2 YYNGEE. Trimming shortened V by 3 bases and J by 0 bases, and 16 bases separated the two germline ends. This CDR3 comprises 17 residues. CDR3 residues: CASSATGKGSSGNTIYF. The DNA of the CDR3 is TGTGCCAGCAGCGCAACAGGGAAGGGGTCCTCTGGAAACACCATATATTTT.

The sample holds one count of this clone. V usage is TRBV5-1 and J usage is TRBJ2-1, with 12 bases lining up with TRBD2. J lost 8 bases, V lost 4 bases, and 19 bases had no gene match. Per germline, CDR1 SGHRS and CDR2 YFSETQ. The CDR3 is 19 amino acids. DNA of the CDR3: TGCGCCAGCAGCGGGATGGAAGGACTAGCGGGGCAAAGGGGAGATGAGCAGTTCTTC. Its protein is CASSGMEGLAGQRGDEQFF. Drawing the rest from reference TRBV5-1 and TRBJ2-1, the complete variable domain is KAGVTQTPRYLIKTRGQQVTLSCSPISGHRSVSWYQQTPGQGLQFLFEYFSETQRNKGNFPGRFSGRQFSNSRSEMNVSTLELGDSALYLCASSGMEGLAGQRGDEQFFGPGTRLTVL.

This chain joins TRBV25-1 and TRBJ1-1; 8 nucleotides match TRBD1. The CDR3 loop spans 16 amino acids. CDR1 is MGHDK, CDR2 SYGVNS, per germline. V trimming: 6 bases; J trimming: 4 bases; junction bases outside the gene matches: 13. CDR3 sequence (DNA): TGTGCCAGCAGAGATACGGACAGGGCCGGGGCCACTGAAGCTTTCTTT. Protein product: CASRDTDRAGATEAFF. Based on the CDR3 plus reference TRBV25-1 and TRBJ1-1, the full variable domain is EADIYQTPRYLVIGTGKKITLECSQTMGHDKMYWYQQDPGMELHLIHYSYGVNSTEKGDLSSESTVSRIRTEHFPLTLESARPSHTSQYLCASRDTDRAGATEAFFGQGTRLTVV.

The V and J genes are TRBV3-1 (or the pseudogene TRBV3-2) and TRBJ2-2; a weak D match, TRBD2 (6 bases). The CDR3 has 15 residues. The V and J ends lost 1 base and 5 bases respectively, with 11 bases between them. Looked up from germline, CDR1 is LGHDT and CDR2 is YNNKEL (reference sequence). The CDR3 region is CASSQAGGGTGELFF. Written as DNA, the CDR3 is TGTGCCAGCAGCCAAGCTGGTGGGGGGACCGGGGAGCTGTTTTTT.

J is TRBJ1-3 and V is TRBV5-5, with D uncertain. This CDR3 contains 15 residues. Germline values: CDR1 SGHKS, CDR2 YYEKEE (reference sequence). V was shortened by 4 bases and J by 4 bases, with 15 bases between the two germline ends. The CDR3 protein is CASSSAPLVGNTIYF. The CDR3 nucleotides are TGTGCCAGCAGCAGCGCCCCCTTGGTCGGAAACACCATATATTTT.

The rearrangement joins TRBV28 to TRBJ1-1, with a weak D call TRBD1 (5 bases). Germline assignment: CDR1 MDHEN and CDR2 SYDVKM. The CDR3 is made up of 14 amino acids. V lost 2 bases, J lost 4 bases, and 11 bases lay in between. The CDR3 DNA reads as TGTGCCAGCAGTTTAGGGGCGCGCGGCACTGAAGCTTTCTTT. Encoded protein: CASSLGARGTEAFF.